Described below is a single T cell receptor (beta chain) sequence and its context. What it recognizes is unknown. This specimen comes from a study of blood T cells in healthy people across ages. Study-level findings and limits: For the donors, CMV status was unknown and possibly confounded expanded clonotype changes. Diversity estimates drawn from one million T cells were deemed underestimates. Roughly linear age-related decline in beta diversity appeared, significant by age approximately 43.

Next came a second PCR, run for about 6 to 12 cycles, which used a sample-barcoded 5' primer along with a J-beta primer mix. In TCRdb, the 5' RACE reads were re-called with MiXCR into one record per CDR3 protein. Of fewer than 950,000 distinct CDR3 sequences detected, around 36% appear once; the ten largest clones hold 10% to 15%. From germline, CDR1 is LGHNA and CDR2 YSLEER. The germline V and J ends were trimmed by 1 base and 8 bases, with 18 bases remaining between them. This CDR3 spans 16 amino acids. The receptor comes from a man between 18 and 29 years old in good health. The sample comprised blood. The gene calls are TRBV4-3 and TRBJ1-3, with D unresolved. The CDR3: CASSQAAGLLVDTIYF. DNA for the CDR3: TGCGCCAGCAGCCAAGCGGCAGGCCTACTGGTTGACACCATATATTTT.